The present TCR beta chain was sequenced within a study of OX40 agonist ivuxolimab in advanced cancers. As for the study in general: People in dose escalation had one of these cancers: hepatocellular carcinoma, melanoma, renal cell or head and neck cancer. Participants averaged about 60 years of age (range 23 to 79) and were 75% to 90% male.

A note on this clone: As yet, its antigen is unknown. One junction end disagrees with the germline gene, perhaps due to a read error.

The table came from immunoSEQ multiplex PCR; TCRdb's copy has only in-frame clones and leaves some out. This table holds tens of thousands of clones, approximately 85% found once. Regarding the study as a whole: The work left the antigen specificity of expanded peripheral T cells undetermined. Compared with CD4+, CD8+ T cells on average had more expanded clones.

Germline V gene lookup returns CDR1 SSHAT and CDR2 FNYEAQ (reference sequence). This CDR3 has 16 residues. The starting material was CD4+ or CD8+ T cells sorted from blood, obtained in a trial of the OX40 agonist ivuxolimab. The genes are TRBV7-7 and TRBJ2-1; 8 bases match TRBD2. The receptor was isolated from an adult with an advanced solid tumor such as melanoma, head and neck, liver or kidney cancer. The CDR3 loop reads CASSLRSGSPPDEQFF. Here the CDR3 DNA reads TGTGCTAGCAGCTTACGGAGCGGGAGCCCGCCGGATGAGCAGTTCTTC.